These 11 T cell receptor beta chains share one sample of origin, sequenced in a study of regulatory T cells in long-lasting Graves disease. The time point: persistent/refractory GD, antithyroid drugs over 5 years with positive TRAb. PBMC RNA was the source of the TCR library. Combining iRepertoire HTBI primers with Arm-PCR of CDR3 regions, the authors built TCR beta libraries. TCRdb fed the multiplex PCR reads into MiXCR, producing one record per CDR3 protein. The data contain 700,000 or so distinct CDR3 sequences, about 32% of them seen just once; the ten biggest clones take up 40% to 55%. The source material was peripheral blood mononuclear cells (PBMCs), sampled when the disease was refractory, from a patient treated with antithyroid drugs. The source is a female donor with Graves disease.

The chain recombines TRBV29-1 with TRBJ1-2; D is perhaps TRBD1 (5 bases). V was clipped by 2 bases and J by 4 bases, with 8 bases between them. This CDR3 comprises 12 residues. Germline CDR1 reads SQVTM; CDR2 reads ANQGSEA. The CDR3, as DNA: TGCAGCGTTGAAACAGGAAGCTATGGCTACACCTTC. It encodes CSVETGSYGYTF.

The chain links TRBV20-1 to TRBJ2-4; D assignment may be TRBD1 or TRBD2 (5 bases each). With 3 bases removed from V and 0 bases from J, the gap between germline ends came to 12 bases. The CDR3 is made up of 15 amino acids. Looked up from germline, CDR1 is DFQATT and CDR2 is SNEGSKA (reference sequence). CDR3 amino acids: CSARGDHLAKNIQYF. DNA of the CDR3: TGCAGTGCTAGGGGGGATCACCTAGCCAAAAACATTCAGTACTTC.

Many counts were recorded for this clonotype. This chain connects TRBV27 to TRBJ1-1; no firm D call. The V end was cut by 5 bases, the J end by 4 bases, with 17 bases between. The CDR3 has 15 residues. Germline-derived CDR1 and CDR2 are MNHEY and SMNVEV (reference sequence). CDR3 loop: CASSPTPLGSTEAFF. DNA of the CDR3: TGTGCCAGCAGTCCAACCCCGTTGGGGAGCACTGAAGCTTTCTTT.

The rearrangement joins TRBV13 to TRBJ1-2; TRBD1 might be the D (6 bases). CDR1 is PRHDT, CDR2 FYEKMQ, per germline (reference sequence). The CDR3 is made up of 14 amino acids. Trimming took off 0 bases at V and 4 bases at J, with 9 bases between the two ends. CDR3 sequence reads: CASSLGTGFYGYTF. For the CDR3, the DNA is TGTGCCAGCAGCTTAGGGACAGGATTCTATGGCTACACCTTC.

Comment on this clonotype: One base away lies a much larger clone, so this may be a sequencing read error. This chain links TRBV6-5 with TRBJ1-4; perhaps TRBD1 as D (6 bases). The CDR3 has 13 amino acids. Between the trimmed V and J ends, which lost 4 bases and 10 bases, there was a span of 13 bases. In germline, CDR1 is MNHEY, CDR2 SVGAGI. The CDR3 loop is CASSSRGSGKLFF. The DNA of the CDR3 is TGTGCCAGCAGTTCCAGGGGTAGCGGAAAACTGTTTTTT.

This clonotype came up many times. CDR3 nucleotide sequence: TGTGCCAGTAGAGACCATACGAACTATGGCTACACCTTC. Amino acid sequence: CASRDHTNYGYTF. V and J are TRBV19 and TRBJ1-2; D uncertain. V dropped 6 bases and J dropped 2 bases, with 10 bases sitting between them. Per germline, CDR1 LNHDA and CDR2 SQIVND (reference sequence). The CDR3 spans 13 residues. Supplemented by reference TRBV19 and TRBJ1-2, the full variable domain reads DGGITQSPKYLFRKEGQNVTLSCEQNLNHDAMYWYRQDPGQGLRLIYYSQIVNDFQKGDIAEGYSVSREKKESFPLTVTSAQKNPTAFYLCASRDHTNYGYTFGSGTRLTVV.

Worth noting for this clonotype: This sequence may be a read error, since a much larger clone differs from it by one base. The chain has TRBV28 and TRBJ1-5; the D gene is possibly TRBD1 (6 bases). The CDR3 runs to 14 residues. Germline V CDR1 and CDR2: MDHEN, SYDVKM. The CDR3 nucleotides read TGTGCCGGCAGTTCGCGACAGGCCAATCAGCCCCAGCATTTT. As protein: CAGSSRQANQPQHF.

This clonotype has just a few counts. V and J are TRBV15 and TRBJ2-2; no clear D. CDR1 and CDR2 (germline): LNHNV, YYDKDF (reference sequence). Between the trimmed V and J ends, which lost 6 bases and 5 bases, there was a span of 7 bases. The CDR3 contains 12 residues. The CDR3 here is CATRVPTGELFF. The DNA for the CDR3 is TGTGCCACCAGAGTCCCTACCGGGGAGCTGTTTTTT.

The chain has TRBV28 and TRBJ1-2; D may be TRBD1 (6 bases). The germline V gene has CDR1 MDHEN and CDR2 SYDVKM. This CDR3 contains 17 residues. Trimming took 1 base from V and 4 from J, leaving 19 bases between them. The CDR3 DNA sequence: TGTGCCAGCAGTTTATCTACAGGGATGGCAGAACTCTATGGCTACACCTTC. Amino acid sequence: CASSLSTGMAELYGYTF.

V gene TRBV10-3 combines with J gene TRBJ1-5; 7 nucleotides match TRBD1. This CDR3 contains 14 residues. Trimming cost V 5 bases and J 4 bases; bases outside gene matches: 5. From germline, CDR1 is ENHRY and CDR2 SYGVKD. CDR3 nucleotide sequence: TGTGCCATCAGTAGGACAGGCCTGAATCAGCCCCAGCATTTT. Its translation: CAISRTGLNQPQHF.

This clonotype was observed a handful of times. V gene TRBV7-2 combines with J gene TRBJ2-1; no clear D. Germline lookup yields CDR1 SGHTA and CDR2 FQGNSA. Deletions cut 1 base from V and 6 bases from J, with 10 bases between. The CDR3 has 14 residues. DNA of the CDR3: TGTGCCAGCAGCTTAGTGTCGGCTAGCAATGAGCAGTTCTTC. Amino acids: CASSLVSASNEQFF.